A single sample gave rise to the 4 T cell receptor beta chains below, sequenced in a study of OX40 agonist ivuxolimab in advanced cancers. The repertoire was sequenced with immunoSEQ multiplex PCR; TCRdb's copy has only in-frame clones and lacks some. This sample yields 50,000 to 70,000 clones, of which 93% are seen a single time; around 19% belongs to the top ten. Sequenced here: CD4+ or CD8+ T cells sorted from blood, sampled in a trial of the OX40 agonist ivuxolimab. Source of these receptors: an adult with an advanced solid tumor such as melanoma, head and neck, liver or kidney cancer.

In regard to this clone: In the same sample, other DNA sequences code for this CDR3. The chain joins TRBV14 to TRBJ2-7; 12 bases align to TRBD2. The CDR3 loop spans 15 amino acids. V lost 1 base and J lost 2; bases outside the gene matches: 0. CDR1 is SGHDN, CDR2 FVKESK, per germline. The CDR3 bases are TGTGCCAGCAGCCAAGGACTAGCGGGGGCCTACGAGCAGTACTTC. Translating it yields CASSQGLAGAYEQYF.

The chain carries TRBV6-5 and TRBJ2-1; D is perhaps TRBD1 (5 bases). The germline gives CDR1 MNHEY, CDR2 SVGAGI. Trimming pared 0 bases from V and 15 bases from J, leaving 15 bases between. The CDR3 has 13 residues. In DNA form, the CDR3 reads TGTGCCAGCAGTTACTCTTCCGCGCATCAGGGGTTCTTC. Translating it yields CASSYSSAHQGFF.

This clone was picked up a small number of times. The V gene is TRBV2, the J gene TRBJ1-5, with 9 bases fitting TRBD1. The V segment lost 5 bases and the J segment 2 bases; nucleotides outside the gene matches: 7. CDR3 length equals 16 residues. Germline CDR1 SNHLY, CDR2 FYNNEI. The CDR3 reads CASSPPTGGRNQPQHF. DNA of the CDR3: TGTGCCAGCAGTCCGCCGACAGGGGGGCGCAATCAGCCCCAGCATTTT. Complete variable domain (other parts from reference TRBV2 and TRBJ1-5): EPEVTQTPSHQVTQMGQEVILRCVPISNHLYFYWYRQILGQKVEFLVSFYNNEISEKSEIFDDQFSVERPDGSNFTLKIRSTKLEDSAMYFCASSPPTGGRNQPQHFGDGTRLSIL.

The rearrangement uses TRBV4-3 and TRBJ2-7; D may match TRBD1 or TRBD2 (6 bases each). CDR1 is LGHNA and CDR2 is YSLEER in the germline V gene. The CDR3 sequence is 16 residues long. V was shortened by 0 bases and J by 2 bases, with 14 bases between the two germline ends. This CDR3 is CASSQDQGGITYEQYF. The CDR3 DNA is TGCGCCAGCAGCCAAGATCAAGGGGGGATCACCTACGAGCAGTACTTC.